The 24 T cell receptor beta chains below all came from one sample that was sequenced in a study of T cell changes during pregnancy in multiple sclerosis (dated by TCRdb to between 2018 and 2021). The library was prepared using the immunoSEQ multiplex PCR assay. Held by TCRdb, this immuneACCESS table contains in-frame sequences only and omits some clones. Under half of the omission traces to an unresolved V gene where checked; the cause of the rest is unknown. In this sample the table shows 49,000 or so clones, roughly nine tenths of which occur a single time. Around 0.4% of the sample is held by the ten biggest clonotypes. The sequencing here drew on CD4+ T cells from peripheral blood mononuclear cells, taken in the second trimester of pregnancy. Receptors originate from a female donor in good health, enrolled as a control in a pregnancy study.

The CDR3 region has the DNA TGTGCCAGTAGCAAAGGACAGGCCACCTCTGGGGCCAACGTCCTGACTTTC. It yields the protein CASSKGQATSGANVLTF. The chain recombines TRBV19 with TRBJ2-6, with TRBD1 identical over 7 bases. The CDR3 extends over 17 amino acids. The V gene end was trimmed by 6 bases and the J gene end by 0 bases; junction bases not matched to a gene: 8. Germline CDR1 and CDR2: LNHDA and SQIVND (reference sequence).

The V and J genes are TRBV7-2 and TRBJ1-2; TRBD1 matches at 7 bases. The CDR3 sequence is 16 residues long. The germline CDR1 and CDR2 sequences are SGHTA and FQGNSA. Trimming cost V 4 bases and J 0 bases; bases outside gene matches: 8. This CDR3 is CASSYRDSLANYGYTF. Here the CDR3 DNA reads TGTGCCAGCAGCTACCGGGACAGCTTAGCTAACTATGGCTACACCTTC.

The chain carries TRBV7-8 and TRBJ1-2, with D hard to call. This CDR3 has 16 amino acids. V lost 1 base, J lost 0 bases, and 12 bases lay in between. Germline lookup yields CDR1 SGHVS and CDR2 FQNEAQ. The CDR3 DNA sequence: TGTGCCAGCAGCTTAGGTCCTAGTATCTCTAACTATGGCTACACCTTC. As protein: CASSLGPSISNYGYTF.

The chain joins TRBV30 to TRBJ1-6, with unresolved D. The V and J ends lost 2 bases and 3 bases respectively, with 14 bases between them. The V gene's germline CDR1 is GTSNPN and CDR2 SVGIG (reference sequence). The CDR3 consists of 16 residues. DNA of the CDR3: TGTGCCTGGAGTCCCGGCACGGACTTCTATAATTCACCCCTCCACTTT. Its translation is CAWSPGTDFYNSPLHF.

The genes are TRBV18 and TRBJ1-4; tentatively, D is TRBD1 (6 bases). CDR1 and CDR2 (germline): KGHSH, LQKENI. CDR3 length: 15 residues. Trimming stripped 4 bases from V and 4 bases from J, with 13 bases between. The CDR3 DNA reads as TGTGCCAGCTCACGAAGACAGGCCATTAATGAAAAACTGTTTTTT. Protein product: CASSRRQAINEKLFF.

This chain connects TRBV11-2 to TRBJ2-2; no firm D call. The CDR3 is made up of 13 amino acids. V lost 1 base, J lost 8 bases, and 8 bases lay in between. From germline, CDR1 is SGHAT and CDR2 FQNNGV. The CDR3 DNA sequence: TGTGCCAGCAGCTTAGTTAATACAGGGGAGCTGTTTTTT. This gives the protein CASSLVNTGELFF. The variable domain in full, with the rest retrieved from reference TRBV11-2 and TRBJ2-2, is EAGVAQSPRYKIIEKRQSVAFWCNPISGHATLYWYQQILGQGPKLLIQFQNNGVVDDSQLPKDRFSAERLKGVDSTLKIQPAKLEDSAVYLCASSLVNTGELFFGEGSRLTVL.

This clone came up once. The chain uses TRBV19 and TRBJ1-5; 12 bases are shared with TRBD1. The germline V gene has CDR1 LNHDA and CDR2 SQIVND (reference sequence). The ends lost 6 bases at V and 3 bases at J; junction bases unmatched: 9. The CDR3 loop spans 17 amino acids. This CDR3 reads CASSLGTGGFYNQPQHF. As DNA, the CDR3 is TGTGCCAGTAGCCTAGGGACAGGGGGCTTTTACAATCAGCCCCAGCATTTT.

The rearrangement links TRBV2 to TRBJ2-3; 13 bases map to TRBD2. The germline gives CDR1 SNHLY, CDR2 FYNNEI. The CDR3 runs to 15 residues. The junction had 1 base not matched to a gene; V was cut back by 6 bases and J by 1 base. The CDR3 DNA sequence: TGTGCCAGCAGAGGGACTAGCGGGGGCACAGATACGCAGTATTTT. This encodes CASRGTSGGTDTQYF. The full variable domain, its missing parts supplied by reference TRBV2 and TRBJ2-3, is EPEVTQTPSHQVTQMGQEVILRCVPISNHLYFYWYRQILGQKVEFLVSFYNNEISEKSEIFDDQFSVERPDGSNFTLKIRSTKLEDSAMYFCASRGTSGGTDTQYFGPGTRLTVL.

This clone was recorded a few times. The CDR3 is CASSFTGIQPQHF. The CDR3 DNA sequence: TGTGCCAGCAGTTTCACAGGGATACAGCCCCAGCATTTT. This rearrangement joins TRBV6-5 to TRBJ1-5, with a possible D match to TRBD1 (6 bases). V lost 4 bases and J 7 bases, leaving 11 bases between the germline ends. The CDR3 runs to 13 residues. CDR1 is MNHEY and CDR2 is SVGAGI in the germline V gene.

The V call is TRBV9, the J call TRBJ2-3; TRBD2 aligns across 10 bases. The CDR3 has 16 residues. Germline CDR1 reads SGDLS; CDR2 reads YYNGEE. V lost 4 bases to trimming and J lost 2 bases; unmatched junction nucleotides: 7. CDR3 in DNA: TGTGCCAGCAGCCCCGTTCTAGCGGGGGCCACAGATACGCAGTATTTT. Amino acids: CASSPVLAGATDTQYF.

This clone is a singleton in its sample. V usage is TRBV19 and J usage is TRBJ2-1, with a weak D call TRBD1 (6 bases). V was pared by 5 bases and J by 6 bases, with 14 bases between. The length of the CDR3 is 14 residues. Looked up from germline, CDR1 is LNHDA and CDR2 is SQIVND (reference sequence). CDR3 residues: CASSLGAPSNEQFF. The CDR3 bases are TGTGCCAGTAGTTTGGGGGCGCCTTCCAATGAGCAGTTCTTC. The full variable domain, completed using reference TRBV19 and TRBJ2-1, is DGGITQSPKYLFRKEGQNVTLSCEQNLNHDAMYWYRQDPGQGLRLIYYSQIVNDFQKGDIAEGYSVSREKKESFPLTVTSAQKNPTAFYLCASSLGAPSNEQFFGPGTRLTVL.

This clone appeared a few times. V gene TRBV20-1 combines with J gene TRBJ1-2, with a tentative D call TRBD1 (6 bases). Trimming removed 6 bases at V and 10 bases at J, with 15 bases between. This CDR3 is 11 amino acids long. CDR1 DFQATT and CDR2 SNEGSKA come from the germline V gene (reference sequence). CDR3 amino acids: CSAYPGGSYTF. In DNA form, the CDR3 reads TGCAGTGCATACCCTGGGGGCTCCTACACCTTC.

The rearrangement uses TRBV5-1 and TRBJ1-1; no clear D. The CDR3 extends over 14 amino acids. The germline gives CDR1 SGHRS, CDR2 YFSETQ. Trimming left V 2 bases short and J 5 bases short, with 13 bases between. CDR3 DNA: TGCGCCAGCAGCTTTGATCATTCGGGAACTGAAGCTTTCTTT. Protein: CASSFDHSGTEAFF.

This sequence joins TRBV6-6 and TRBJ2-7, with D unclear. Trimming took off 7 bases at V and 3 bases at J, with 7 bases between the two ends. This CDR3 comprises 11 residues. CDR1 is MNHNY and CDR2 is SVGAGI in the germline V gene (reference sequence). The CDR3 bases are TGTGCCAGCACGGTTGGCTACGAGCAGTACTTC. It yields the protein CASTVGYEQYF.

The chain is built from TRBV6-5 and TRBJ2-7; a weak D match, TRBD1 (5 bases). V dropped 6 bases and J dropped 3 bases, with 9 bases sitting between them. Germline CDR1 is MNHEY and CDR2 is SVGAGI. The CDR3 totals 12 residues. DNA for the CDR3: TGTGCCAGCAGCAAGGGGCACTACGAGCAGTACTTC. Its protein product is CASSKGHYEQYF.

This clone has only one observation. The chain carries TRBV5-6 and TRBJ2-5; TRBD1 agrees at 11 bases. The J call is in doubt because the DNA end fits TRBJ2-7 better. Germline CDR1 and CDR2: SGHDT and YYEEEE. This CDR3 is built from 15 residues. CDR3 nucleotides: TGTGCCAGCAGCCGGCGTGGGACAGGGGGCTACGAGCAGTACTTC. This encodes CASSRRGTGGYEQYF.

This rearrangement joins TRBV7-8 to TRBJ1-3; D ambiguous. Trimming pared 8 bases from V and 1 base from J, leaving 6 bases between. Germline V gene data show CDR1 as SGHVS and CDR2 as FQNEAQ. CDR3 length: 12 amino acids. The chain's CDR3 is CASRGSGNTIYF. The CDR3, as DNA: TGTGCCAGCCGAGGGTCTGGAAACACCATATATTTT.

V usage is TRBV4-2 and J usage is TRBJ2-6, with D maybe TRBD1 (5 bases). This CDR3 contains 18 residues. Germline V gives CDR1 LGHNA, CDR2 YNFKEQ. Trimming took 0 bases from V and 0 from J, leaving 12 bases between them. CDR3 protein: CASSQDRQGGSGANVLTF. The DNA for the CDR3 is TGTGCCAGCAGCCAAGACAGGCAGGGCGGCTCTGGGGCCAACGTCCTGACTTTC.

The genes are TRBV7-3 and TRBJ2-5; 7 positions match TRBD1. The germline V gene has CDR1 SGHTA and CDR2 FQGTGA. Trimming took 1 base from V and 4 from J; bases not matched to a gene: 6. The CDR3 spans 15 residues. In DNA, the CDR3 is TGTGCCAGCAGCTTAAATGGACAGGAGCTAGAGACCCAGTACTTC. This gives the protein CASSLNGQELETQYF.

This chain links TRBV11-3 with TRBJ2-7, with a possible D match to TRBD2 (6 bases). CDR1 and CDR2 from the germline V gene are SGHNT and YENEEA. The CDR3 sequence is 17 residues long. V lost 3 bases and J lost 3, with 21 bases in between. CDR3 loop: CASSFPGMRGAFYEQYF. Here the CDR3 DNA reads TGTGCCAGCAGCTTCCCTGGGATGCGGGGCGCTTTCTACGAGCAGTACTTC.

The rearrangement uses TRBV5-1 and TRBJ1-1; D not certain. This CDR3 spans 13 amino acids. Trimming pared 4 bases from V and 0 bases from J, leaving 7 bases between. CDR1 and CDR2 from the germline V gene are SGHRS and YFSETQ. In DNA, the CDR3 is TGCGCCAGCAGCCCACAGTTGAACACTGAAGCTTTCTTT. It codes for CASSPQLNTEAFF.

Details on this clone: Other DNA sequences in the same sample also yield this CDR3. V gene TRBV5-6 combines with J gene TRBJ1-2; D may be TRBD1 (6 bases). Trimming took off 1 base at V and 8 bases at J, with 15 bases between the two ends. The length of the CDR3 is 14 residues. Germline values: CDR1 SGHDT, CDR2 YYEEEE. In nucleotides, the CDR3 is TGTGCCAGCAGCTTGACGGGGGGCCAGACCGGCTACACCTTC. Translated: CASSLTGGQTGYTF. Full variable domain (outside the CDR3, taken from reference TRBV5-6 and TRBJ1-2): DAGVTQSPTHLIKTRGQQVTLRCSPKSGHDTVSWYQQALGQGPQFIFQYYEEEERQRGNFPDRFSGHQFPNYSSELNVNALLLGDSALYLCASSLTGGQTGYTFGSGTRLTVV.

The chain combines TRBV6-5 with TRBJ1-4; D remains unclear. Germline V gene data show CDR1 as MNHEY and CDR2 as SVGAGI. V was shortened by 0 bases and J by 2 bases, with 4 bases between the two germline ends. CDR3 size: 14 residues. The CDR3 protein is CASSYSGTNEKLFF. In nucleotides, the CDR3 is TGTGCCAGCAGTTACTCGGGCACTAATGAAAAACTGTTTTTT.

The chain couples TRBV19 to TRBJ1-4; 7 bases are shared with TRBD1. The CDR3 is made up of 14 amino acids. The germline CDR1 and CDR2 sequences are LNHDA and SQIVND (reference sequence). J was trimmed by 7 bases and V by 5 bases; bases with no gene match: 7. For the CDR3, the DNA is TGTGCCAGTAGTCCGGGACAGTCTTTTGAAAAACTGTTTTTT. It translates to CASSPGQSFEKLFF.